This TCR beta chain comes out of a study of T cell responses to AZD1222 COVID-19 vaccine. Overall study: Pooled in the analysis were second doses at about 4 or about 12 weeks.

Here immunoSEQ multiplex PCR was the method, and the copy in TCRdb shows in-frame clones only, minus some. The sample records 90,000 to 140,000 clones, more than 75% being singletons. The germline CDR1 and CDR2 sequences are LGHNA and YNFKEQ. This CDR3 has 17 residues. Trimming at V came to 1 base and at J to 8 bases, leaving 10 bases not matched to a gene. The receptor was derived from an adult in good health. The material was peripheral blood, obtained on day 0 of AZD1222 vaccination. The chain combines TRBV4-2 with TRBJ1-4; 10 bases agree with TRBD1. CDR3 bases: TGTGCCAGCAGCCAAGCCCCCCCCGGGACAGGGGAAGAAAAACTGTTTTTT. It specifies CASSQAPPGTGEEKLFF.